Listed below are T cell receptor beta chains from one sample, sequenced in a study of T cells in Graves' hyperthyroidism and ophthalmopathy. TCRdb re-called the multiplex PCR reads through MiXCR, storing one row per CDR3 protein. This table has fewer than 750,000 distinct CDR3 sequences, roughly 15% appearing once. The sample comprised blood. The source of these receptors is a woman between 45 and 60 years old with Graves' ophthalmopathy. CDR3s include the opening cysteine and the closing phenylalanine or tryptophan. Fields, in order: J gene, V gene, D gene, clone size, CDR3 DNA, CDR3 protein. The D gene is left open where the match is weak. Rows may omit the clone size; those that give it use once, few, many or a size class.

J gene: TRBJ2-1; V gene: TRBV24-1; D gene: NA; clone size: many; CDR3 DNA: TGTGCCACCAGTGGCGTCGGGAAATACAATGAGCAGTTCTTC; CDR3 protein: CATSGVGKYNEQFF
J gene: TRBJ2-7; V gene: TRBV20-1; D gene: TRBD2; clone size: few; CDR3 DNA: TGCAGTGAGGGGTCGGCGGGAGGGCCGACCTACGAGCAGTACTTC; CDR3 protein: CSEGSAGGPTYEQYF
J gene: TRBJ1-5; V gene: TRBV18; D gene: TRBD1; clone size: NA; CDR3 DNA: TGTGCCAGCTCACCAAAGACAGGGAAGCCCCAGCATTTT; CDR3 protein: CASSPKTGKPQHF
J gene: TRBJ2-7; V gene: TRBV5-1; D gene: NA; clone size: many; CDR3 DNA: TGCGCCAGCAGCTTGCGGTCGGGGAAGGCCTACGAGCAGTACTTC; CDR3 protein: CASSLRSGKAYEQYF
J gene: TRBJ2-5; V gene: TRBV7-2; D gene: NA; clone size: many; CDR3 DNA: TGTGCCAGCAGCTTAGGGGCTCCCGGGGAGACCCAGTACTTC; CDR3 protein: CASSLGAPGETQYF
J gene: TRBJ1-1; V gene: TRBV6-5; D gene: NA; clone size: many; CDR3 DNA: TGTGCCAGCAGTTACGGTGTTCGTCGGCCCAACACTGAAGCTTTCTTT; CDR3 protein: CASSYGVRRPNTEAFF
J gene: TRBJ2-7; V gene: TRBV19; D gene: TRBD2; clone size: NA; CDR3 DNA: TGTGCCAGTGGCCCCCTAGCGGGAGCTAGTGAGCAGTACTTC; CDR3 protein: CASGPLAGASEQYF
J gene: TRBJ2-7; V gene: TRBV9; D gene: TRBD2; clone size: many; CDR3 DNA: TGTGCCAGCAGCGTAGGGGGACTAGCGGGATTTGAGCAGTACTTC; CDR3 protein: CASSVGGLAGFEQYF
J gene: TRBJ2-1; V gene: TRBV28; D gene: NA; clone size: many; CDR3 DNA: TGTGCCAGCACCCCCACGCCGAGGGGTAGGAATGAGCAGTTCTTC; CDR3 protein: CASTPTPRGRNEQFF
J gene: TRBJ2-3; V gene: TRBV7-9; D gene: TRBD2; clone size: many; CDR3 DNA: TGTGCCAGCAGCCTGACTAGCGGAGTCACAGATACGCAGTATTTT; CDR3 protein: CASSLTSGVTDTQYF
J gene: TRBJ2-3; V gene: TRBV11-1; D gene: TRBD2; clone size: many; CDR3 DNA: TGTGCCAGCAGCCCGGAAACTAGCGGGAATTTTCCCACAGATACGCAGTATTTT; CDR3 protein: CASSPETSGNFPTDTQYF
J gene: TRBJ2-5; V gene: TRBV9; D gene: TRBD2; clone size: NA; CDR3 DNA: TGTGCCAGCGCCGGGGGGGGCTCCCTGTACCAAGAGACCCAGTACTTC; CDR3 protein: CASAGGGSLYQETQYF
J gene: TRBJ1-4; V gene: TRBV20-1; D gene: NA; clone size: NA; CDR3 DNA: TGCAGTGGATGGTCGGGTGCTAATGAAAAACTGTTTTTT; CDR3 protein: CSGWSGANEKLFF
J gene: TRBJ1-2; V gene: TRBV28; D gene: NA; clone size: NA; CDR3 DNA: TGTGCCAGCAGTTTGATAGGGGCTGGCTATGGCTACACCTTC; CDR3 protein: CASSLIGAGYGYTF
J gene: TRBJ2-7; V gene: TRBV28; D gene: TRBD1; clone size: many; CDR3 DNA: TGTGCCAGCAGTTTATCGAACAGGGGTTACGAGCAGTACTTC; CDR3 protein: CASSLSNRGYEQYF
J gene: TRBJ2-3; V gene: TRBV7-3; D gene: NA; clone size: NA; CDR3 DNA: TGTGCCAGCAGCTTAATGGCGGGGTACACAGATACGCAGTATTTT; CDR3 protein: CASSLMAGYTDTQYF
J gene: TRBJ1-6; V gene: TRBV15; D gene: NA; clone size: few; CDR3 DNA: TGTGCCACCAGCAGAGAGGGGTCTAATTCACCCCTCCACTTT; CDR3 protein: CATSREGSNSPLHF
J gene: TRBJ2-1; V gene: TRBV7-6; D gene: NA; clone size: many; CDR3 DNA: TGTGCCAGCAGCCGAGGACAGTTCAGTAATGAGCAGTTCTTC; CDR3 protein: CASSRGQFSNEQFF
J gene: TRBJ1-2; V gene: TRBV6-5; D gene: NA; clone size: many; CDR3 DNA: TGTGCCAGCAGGGACGACACCTATGGCTACACCTTC; CDR3 protein: CASRDDTYGYTF
J gene: TRBJ2-5; V gene: TRBV7-3; D gene: TRBD2; clone size: NA; CDR3 DNA: TGTGCCAGCAGCCAAAACGGGGGGACGGAGACCCAGTACTTC; CDR3 protein: CASSQNGGTETQYF
J gene: TRBJ2-1; V gene: TRBV28; D gene: NA; clone size: many; CDR3 DNA: TGTGCCAGCAGGGCCCCCGGGCTAGTGGGAGGCTATGAGCAGTTCTTC; CDR3 protein: CASRAPGLVGGYEQFF
J gene: TRBJ1-5; V gene: TRBV10-3; D gene: NA; clone size: few; CDR3 DNA: TGTGCCATCAAGGGGAATAGCAATCAGCCCCAGCATTTT; CDR3 protein: CAIKGNSNQPQHF
J gene: TRBJ2-3; V gene: TRBV7-2; D gene: NA; clone size: many; CDR3 DNA: TGTGCCAGCAGCTTAAGACGGGAGTTCAGCACAGATACGCAGTATTTT; CDR3 protein: CASSLRREFSTDTQYF
J gene: TRBJ2-7; V gene: TRBV4-3; D gene: TRBD2; clone size: many; CDR3 DNA: TGCGCCAGCAGCCAAGATCTGGCGGGAGCCTACGAGCAGTACTTC; CDR3 protein: CASSQDLAGAYEQYF
J gene: TRBJ2-1; V gene: TRBV13; D gene: TRBD1; clone size: many; CDR3 DNA: TGTGCCAGCAGCTCCAGGACAGGGGGCTTGTACAATGAGCAGTTCTTC; CDR3 protein: CASSSRTGGLYNEQFF
J gene: TRBJ2-1; V gene: TRBV2; D gene: TRBD2; clone size: many; CDR3 DNA: TGTGCCAGCAGTCCTACCTATGACGCTAGCGGGAGGATTTGGAATGAGCAGTTCTTC; CDR3 protein: CASSPTYDASGRIWNEQFF
J gene: TRBJ2-7; V gene: TRBV10-3; D gene: NA; clone size: many; CDR3 DNA: TGTGCCATCAGTGCAGTAAGGGGCTACGAGCAGTACTTC; CDR3 protein: CAISAVRGYEQYF
J gene: TRBJ2-7; V gene: TRBV12-3/TRBV12-4; D gene: NA; clone size: many; CDR3 DNA: TGTGCCAGCAGTTTTCGGAGACAGGCGACCTACGAGCAGTACTTC; CDR3 protein: CASSFRRQATYEQYF
J gene: TRBJ1-6; V gene: TRBV2; D gene: NA; clone size: NA; CDR3 DNA: TGTGCCAGCAGTGATTTTCTGGATTCACCCCTCCACTTT; CDR3 protein: CASSDFLDSPLHF
J gene: TRBJ1-1; V gene: TRBV19; D gene: TRBD1; clone size: many; CDR3 DNA: TGTGCCAGTAGCCAATACAGGGGGAACACTGAAGCTTTCTTT; CDR3 protein: CASSQYRGNTEAFF
J gene: TRBJ2-2; V gene: TRBV24-1; D gene: TRBD2; clone size: few; CDR3 DNA: TGTGCCACCAGTCCCCAGCTAGCGGTCAACACCGGGGAGCTGTTTTTT; CDR3 protein: CATSPQLAVNTGELFF
J gene: TRBJ2-1; V gene: TRBV7-3; D gene: NA; clone size: NA; CDR3 DNA: TGTGCCAGCAGCTTAACAAGGTTAAATGAGCAGTTCTTC; CDR3 protein: CASSLTRLNEQFF
J gene: TRBJ2-1; V gene: TRBV5-1; D gene: NA; clone size: many; CDR3 DNA: TGCGCCAGCAGCCAGGACCGCAGCTCCTACAATGAGCAGTTCTTC; CDR3 protein: CASSQDRSSYNEQFF
J gene: TRBJ2-2; V gene: TRBV7-3; D gene: TRBD2; clone size: NA; CDR3 DNA: TGTGCCAGCAGCTTAACACCGGGACTAGGGTCCGGGGAGCTGTTTTTT; CDR3 protein: CASSLTPGLGSGELFF
J gene: TRBJ2-1; V gene: TRBV14; D gene: TRBD2; clone size: few; CDR3 DNA: TGTGCCAGCAGCCAAGGAAACCCGGGGGGTCTGGGGGCCTACAATGAGCAGTTCTTC; CDR3 protein: CASSQGNPGGLGAYNEQFF
J gene: TRBJ2-7; V gene: TRBV20-1; D gene: NA; clone size: few; CDR3 DNA: TGCAGTGCTAGACCCGACAGGAAGGTTTGGGCCTACGAGCAGTACTTC; CDR3 protein: CSARPDRKVWAYEQYF
J gene: TRBJ2-3; V gene: TRBV11-2; D gene: NA; clone size: many; CDR3 DNA: TGTGCCAGCAGCCCTCCGGGGGCCGCAGATACGCAGTATTTT; CDR3 protein: CASSPPGAADTQYF